These 22 T cell receptor beta chains were all obtained from the same sample, sequenced in a study of immune evolution from preneoplasia to lung adenocarcinoma. Clones were sequenced by immunoSEQ multiplex PCR, and TCRdb holds only the in-frame ones, with some missing. The sample yields about 4,300 clones, over 75% seen once. Material: FFPE lung adenocarcinoma in situ tissue. These receptors were taken from a person aged 60-79 years with lung adenocarcinoma.

CDR3 residues: CASSPAGASNQPQHF. CDR3 sequence (DNA): TGTGCCAGCAGCCCTGCAGGGGCTAGCAATCAGCCCCAGCATTTT. The V gene is TRBV6-5, the J gene TRBJ1-5; a possible D gene is TRBD1 (6 bases). Germline loops: CDR1 MNHEY, CDR2 SVGAGI. Trimming took off 6 bases at V and 0 bases at J, with 12 bases between the two ends. This CDR3 is built from 15 residues.

This chain connects TRBV19 to TRBJ1-1; 7 nucleotides match TRBD1. This CDR3 contains 12 residues. V trimming: 9 bases; J trimming: 5 bases; junction bases outside the gene matches: 6. In germline, CDR1 is LNHDA, CDR2 SQIVND (reference sequence). The CDR3 nucleotides read TGTGCCAGAGCAGGGGGTAAGACTGAAGCTTTCTTT. Protein sequence: CARAGGKTEAFF.

V and J are TRBV13 and TRBJ2-5, with 8 bases fitting TRBD1. The length of the CDR3 is 17 residues. The germline CDR1 and CDR2 sequences are PRHDT and FYEKMQ (reference sequence). V shed 0 bases and J 2 bases; nucleotides not matched to a gene: 8. CDR3 sequence: CASSLGRDRLRQETQYF. CDR3 DNA sequence: TGTGCCAGCAGCTTAGGCCGGGACAGGTTACGACAAGAGACCCAGTACTTC.

The rearrangement links TRBV2 to TRBJ1-2; D gene unclear. The CDR3 length is 9 residues. CDR1 and CDR2 (germline): SNHLY, FYNNEI. With 10 bases removed from V and 8 bases from J, the gap between germline ends came to 8 bases. The CDR3 DNA follows: TGTGCCACCCGGGGAGGCTACACCTTC. This translates into CATRGGYTF.

This chain uses TRBV7-2 with TRBJ2-1; 13 nucleotides match TRBD2. From germline, CDR1 is SGHTA and CDR2 FQGNSA. The CDR3 has 15 amino acids. Trimming took 3 bases from V and 6 from J; bases not matched to a gene: 2. CDR3 residues: CASSLTSGGFNEQFF. Written as DNA, the CDR3 is TGTGCCAGCAGCTTGACTAGCGGGGGGTTCAATGAGCAGTTCTTC.

Here the CDR3 reads CASSSGQVENGYTF. The CDR3 bases are TGCGCCAGCAGCTCGGGACAGGTAGAGAATGGCTACACCTTC. This rearrangement joins TRBV5-1 to TRBJ1-2; TRBD1 aligns across 8 bases. V was pared by 3 bases and J by 6 bases, with 7 bases of the junction left unmatched. CDR1 and CDR2 (germline): SGHRS, YFSETQ. The CDR3 has 14 residues.

The rearrangement joins TRBV6-1 to TRBJ2-7; D not resolved. Between the trimmed V and J ends, which lost 4 bases and 1 base, there was a span of 14 bases. The CDR3 is 15 residues long. Germline V gene data show CDR1 as MNHNS and CDR2 as SASEGT. The CDR3 reads CASSGRTMTSYEQYF. The DNA of the CDR3 is TGTGCCAGCAGTGGCAGGACCATGACTTCCTACGAGCAGTACTTC.

This clone was counted between two and nine times. The V and J genes are TRBV5-1 and TRBJ1-1; 7 nucleotides align to TRBD1. The CDR3 runs 16 residues. After removal of 5 bases from V and 0 bases from J, the junction contained 10 bases not matched to a gene. The V gene's germline CDR1 is SGHRS and CDR2 YFSETQ. This CDR3 is CASRYAPGQMNTEAFF. The CDR3 DNA reads as TGCGCCAGCAGATATGCCCCGGGACAGATGAACACTGAAGCTTTCTTT. Full variable domain (missing parts from reference TRBV5-1 and TRBJ1-1): KAGVTQTPRYLIKTRGQQVTLSCSPISGHRSVSWYQQTPGQGLQFLFEYFSETQRNKGNFPGRFSGRQFSNSRSEMNVSTLELGDSALYLCASRYAPGQMNTEAFFGQGTRLTVV.

The chain links TRBV5-1 to TRBJ2-7; D unclear. Germline loops: CDR1 SGHRS, CDR2 YFSETQ. Trimming pared 4 bases from V and 3 bases from J, leaving 11 bases between. The CDR3 has 13 residues. The CDR3 DNA follows: TGCGCCAGCAGCCACCGCGGTGGCTACGAGCAGTACTTC. Encoded protein: CASSHRGGYEQYF.

In its sample, this clone was seen once. V is TRBV7-6 and J is TRBJ1-1; D remains ambiguous. Looked up from germline, CDR1 is SGHVS and CDR2 is FNYEAQ. Trimming took 0 bases from V and 3 from J, leaving 5 bases between them. This CDR3 contains 13 residues. CDR3 DNA sequence: TGTGCCAGCAGCTTAGCCGAAGACACTGAAGCTTTCTTT. Protein sequence: CASSLAEDTEAFF.

Comments on this clone: At the DNA level, this CDR3 is encoded by other sequences in the same sample as well. The chain links TRBV28 to TRBJ2-7; unclear D gene. Trimming left V 6 bases short and J 7 bases short, with 16 bases between. Germline CDR1 is MDHEN and CDR2 is SYDVKM. This CDR3 has 13 residues. The DNA of the CDR3 is TGTGCCAGCAGGTTGACACAACTTGGGGAGCAGTACTTC. It encodes CASRLTQLGEQYF.

V and J are TRBV30 and TRBJ1-1, with a weak D call TRBD1 (6 bases). Germline assignment: CDR1 GTSNPN and CDR2 SVGIG (reference sequence). CDR3 length: 13 amino acids. V gave up 7 bases and J gave up 4 bases, with 16 bases separating them. CDR3 protein: CASNSGAGTEAFF. The CDR3 DNA is TGTGCCTCAAATTCAGGGGCAGGCACTGAAGCTTTCTTT.

This rearrangement joins TRBV9 to TRBJ1-1; D is uncertain. Trimming pared 0 bases from V and 3 bases from J, leaving 6 bases between. CDR1 and CDR2 (germline): SGDLS, YYNGEE. This CDR3 comprises 13 residues. CDR3 DNA: TGTGCCAGCAGCGTAGGGCCCGACACTGAAGCTTTCTTT. Amino acids: CASSVGPDTEAFF.

The chain recombines TRBV18 with TRBJ1-2; 8 bases fit TRBD1. This CDR3 comprises 14 residues. After removal of 3 bases from V and 3 bases from J, the junction contained 3 bases not matched to a gene. In germline, CDR1 is KGHSH, CDR2 LQKENI. The CDR3 spells CASSPGQGYYGYTF. The CDR3, as DNA: TGTGCCAGCTCACCTGGACAGGGATACTATGGCTACACCTTC.

The chain recombines TRBV5-4 with TRBJ1-2; D is perhaps TRBD1 (5 bases). The CDR3 runs 13 residues. With 1 base removed from V and 4 bases from J, the gap between germline ends came to 8 bases. Per the germline V gene, CDR1 is SGHNT and CDR2 is YYREEE (reference sequence). For the CDR3, the DNA is TGTGCCAGCAGCTTGCAGGGAGGCTATGGCTACACCTTC. It yields the protein CASSLQGGYGYTF.

The chain combines TRBV10-2 with TRBJ2-2; D is uncertain. V lost 6 bases and J 2 bases, leaving 10 bases between the germline ends. Germline V gene sequence: CDR1 WSHSY, CDR2 SAAADI. This CDR3 has 14 amino acids. In DNA, the CDR3 is TGCGCCAGCAGGCGGCAGACCAACACCGGGGAGCTGTTTTTT. Amino acids: CASRRQTNTGELFF.

The gene calls are TRBV7-6 and TRBJ1-4, with 7 bases aligning to TRBD1. CDR1 is SGHVS, CDR2 FNYEAQ, per germline. The CDR3 has 14 residues. V trimming: 5 bases; J trimming: 8 bases; junction bases outside the gene matches: 8. The CDR3 spells CASSQWTGIEKLFF. CDR3 DNA: TGTGCCAGCAGCCAGTGGACAGGAATAGAAAAACTGTTTTTT.

This clone is a singleton in its sample. The rearrangement links TRBV5-1 to TRBJ1-1; a possible D gene is TRBD1 (6 bases). In germline, CDR1 is SGHRS, CDR2 YFSETQ. The V end lost 1 base, the J end lost 1 base, and 11 bases lay between the germline ends. This CDR3 has 15 amino acids. This CDR3 is CASSLIGGANTEAFF. The DNA for the CDR3 is TGCGCCAGCAGCTTGATAGGGGGGGCGAACACTGAAGCTTTCTTT.

The gene calls are TRBV21-1 and TRBJ2-3; the table names TRBD1, a call not compared with the DNA. TRBV21-1 is shown as a pseudogene. This CDR3 has 17 residues. Written as DNA, the CDR3 is TGTGCCAGCAGCAAACAGACGACAGGGCCACCGGCAGATACGCAGTATTTT. This encodes CASSKQTTGPPADTQYF.

To note about this clone: The junction and the germline gene differ at one end; a read error may be behind it. The genes are TRBV11-2 and TRBJ2-7; weak D call: TRBD1 (6 bases). The CDR3 runs 12 residues. Germline CDR1 and CDR2: SGHAT and FQNNGV. Here the CDR3 DNA reads TGTGCCGGCAGCTCAACAACAGGGAAGCAGTACTTC. Amino acid sequence: CAGSSTTGKQYF.

In DNA form, the CDR3 reads TGTGCCAGTAGTGTCCGGGATGCATGGGACGGCTACACCTTC. Protein product: CASSVRDAWDGYTF. The chain joins TRBV19 to TRBJ1-2; D is possibly TRBD1 (5 bases). Trimming removed 5 bases from V and 8 bases from J, with 18 bases in between. The CDR3 contains 14 residues. Germline V CDR1 and CDR2: LNHDA, SQIVND (reference sequence).

V gene TRBV2 combines with J gene TRBJ1-5; 7 bases align to TRBD1. The CDR3 is 15 amino acids. Trimming took 6 bases from V and 2 from J; bases not matched to a gene: 7. Germline V gene data show CDR1 as SNHLY and CDR2 as FYNNEI. The CDR3 DNA reads TGTGCCAGCAGATTAACAGGGGATGGCAATCAGCCCCAGCATTTT. It is translated as CASRLTGDGNQPQHF.